Listed here is a single T cell receptor beta chain. The sample originates from a study of blood T cell repertoires in COVID-19. Study-wide background: Some COVID-19 samples were acute and others convalescent; all came from the United States, Italy and Spain. T cells, B-cell-depleted T cells, or PBMCs supplied cDNA or gDNA.

In the authors' methods: By means of reference gene primer amplification, nucleated cell counts were estimated. The table came from immunoSEQ multiplex PCR; TCRdb's copy has only in-frame clones and leaves some out. For V, J and clone size, that table is used; D and trimming come from the DNA. The sample has 200,000 to 300,000 clones, about 82% seen once. This CDR3 has 16 amino acids. Per the germline V gene, CDR1 is LNHDA and CDR2 is SQIVND (reference sequence). V was shortened by 6 bases and J by 1 base, with 18 bases between the two germline ends. The origin of this receptor is a woman aged 60-75 years with active or convalescent COVID-19. The V gene is TRBV19, the J gene TRBJ1-2; the D gene is possibly TRBD1 (6 bases). What was sequenced was peripheral blood. CDR3 residues: CASSGQRVPFNYGYTF. The CDR3 nucleotides are TGTGCCAGTAGCGGACAGAGGGTCCCGTTTAACTATGGCTACACCTTC.